This is a list of T cell receptor beta chains from one sample in a study of PD-1 blockade in classical Hodgkin lymphoma. TCRdb's copy holds only in-frame clones and misses some; the assay was immunoSEQ multiplex PCR. The table shows more than 15,000 clones, with approximately 90% occurring only once. The source material was CD4+ T cells from blood. These receptors all stem from a human donor with classical Hodgkin lymphoma. The CDR3 runs from the conserved cysteine through the conserved F or W. A D gene is named only where the DNA matches it firmly.

cdr3_aa: CASSRGASAYEQYF
v_call: TRBV4-1
j_call: TRBJ2-7
d_call: NA

cdr3_aa: CASSLASRQVHNEQFF
v_call: TRBV5-1
j_call: TRBJ2-1
d_call: NA

cdr3_aa: CASSRTGEMANTEAFF
v_call: TRBV28
j_call: TRBJ1-1
d_call: TRBD1

cdr3_aa: CASSYVRHNEQFF
v_call: TRBV6-6
j_call: TRBJ2-1
d_call: NA

cdr3_aa: CASRRETSGATDTQYF
v_call: TRBV5-1
j_call: TRBJ2-3
d_call: TRBD2

cdr3_aa: CAISEPGESYEQYF
v_call: TRBV6-5
j_call: TRBJ2-7
d_call: NA

cdr3_aa: CASSLGPWDSGNTIYF
v_call: TRBV7-9
j_call: TRBJ1-3
d_call: NA

cdr3_aa: CARHHPRRGGEQFF
v_call: TRBV19
j_call: TRBJ2-1
d_call: NA

cdr3_aa: CASSPARKNTGELFF
v_call: TRBV5-1
j_call: TRBJ2-2
d_call: NA

cdr3_aa: CASSLMQREGNEQFF
v_call: TRBV5-1
j_call: TRBJ2-1
d_call: TRBD2

cdr3_aa: CASSDTYRDGYNEQFF
v_call: TRBV10-1
j_call: TRBJ2-1
d_call: NA

cdr3_aa: CASSLSTGARGEQFF
v_call: TRBV11-3
j_call: TRBJ2-1
d_call: NA

cdr3_aa: CASSIERAYNEQFF
v_call: TRBV19
j_call: TRBJ2-1
d_call: NA

cdr3_aa: CASTIAEGYTF
v_call: TRBV2
j_call: TRBJ1-2
d_call: NA

cdr3_aa: CASSPFSVLAGRTDTQYF
v_call: TRBV7-9
j_call: TRBJ2-3
d_call: TRBD2

cdr3_aa: CASSWGANTGELFF
v_call: TRBV7-9
j_call: TRBJ2-2
d_call: NA

cdr3_aa: CSVGPGGREQFF
v_call: TRBV29-1
j_call: TRBJ2-1
d_call: TRBD1

cdr3_aa: CASGGRNTEAFF
v_call: TRBV19
j_call: TRBJ1-1
d_call: NA

cdr3_aa: CASSFTRDEQFF
v_call: TRBV5-1
j_call: TRBJ2-1
d_call: NA

cdr3_aa: CASSIGTGYEQYF
v_call: TRBV28
j_call: TRBJ2-7
d_call: TRBD1

cdr3_aa: CASTRDEKLFF
v_call: TRBV2
j_call: TRBJ1-4
d_call: NA

cdr3_aa: CAWSRTSGPYEQYF
v_call: TRBV30
j_call: TRBJ2-7
d_call: TRBD2